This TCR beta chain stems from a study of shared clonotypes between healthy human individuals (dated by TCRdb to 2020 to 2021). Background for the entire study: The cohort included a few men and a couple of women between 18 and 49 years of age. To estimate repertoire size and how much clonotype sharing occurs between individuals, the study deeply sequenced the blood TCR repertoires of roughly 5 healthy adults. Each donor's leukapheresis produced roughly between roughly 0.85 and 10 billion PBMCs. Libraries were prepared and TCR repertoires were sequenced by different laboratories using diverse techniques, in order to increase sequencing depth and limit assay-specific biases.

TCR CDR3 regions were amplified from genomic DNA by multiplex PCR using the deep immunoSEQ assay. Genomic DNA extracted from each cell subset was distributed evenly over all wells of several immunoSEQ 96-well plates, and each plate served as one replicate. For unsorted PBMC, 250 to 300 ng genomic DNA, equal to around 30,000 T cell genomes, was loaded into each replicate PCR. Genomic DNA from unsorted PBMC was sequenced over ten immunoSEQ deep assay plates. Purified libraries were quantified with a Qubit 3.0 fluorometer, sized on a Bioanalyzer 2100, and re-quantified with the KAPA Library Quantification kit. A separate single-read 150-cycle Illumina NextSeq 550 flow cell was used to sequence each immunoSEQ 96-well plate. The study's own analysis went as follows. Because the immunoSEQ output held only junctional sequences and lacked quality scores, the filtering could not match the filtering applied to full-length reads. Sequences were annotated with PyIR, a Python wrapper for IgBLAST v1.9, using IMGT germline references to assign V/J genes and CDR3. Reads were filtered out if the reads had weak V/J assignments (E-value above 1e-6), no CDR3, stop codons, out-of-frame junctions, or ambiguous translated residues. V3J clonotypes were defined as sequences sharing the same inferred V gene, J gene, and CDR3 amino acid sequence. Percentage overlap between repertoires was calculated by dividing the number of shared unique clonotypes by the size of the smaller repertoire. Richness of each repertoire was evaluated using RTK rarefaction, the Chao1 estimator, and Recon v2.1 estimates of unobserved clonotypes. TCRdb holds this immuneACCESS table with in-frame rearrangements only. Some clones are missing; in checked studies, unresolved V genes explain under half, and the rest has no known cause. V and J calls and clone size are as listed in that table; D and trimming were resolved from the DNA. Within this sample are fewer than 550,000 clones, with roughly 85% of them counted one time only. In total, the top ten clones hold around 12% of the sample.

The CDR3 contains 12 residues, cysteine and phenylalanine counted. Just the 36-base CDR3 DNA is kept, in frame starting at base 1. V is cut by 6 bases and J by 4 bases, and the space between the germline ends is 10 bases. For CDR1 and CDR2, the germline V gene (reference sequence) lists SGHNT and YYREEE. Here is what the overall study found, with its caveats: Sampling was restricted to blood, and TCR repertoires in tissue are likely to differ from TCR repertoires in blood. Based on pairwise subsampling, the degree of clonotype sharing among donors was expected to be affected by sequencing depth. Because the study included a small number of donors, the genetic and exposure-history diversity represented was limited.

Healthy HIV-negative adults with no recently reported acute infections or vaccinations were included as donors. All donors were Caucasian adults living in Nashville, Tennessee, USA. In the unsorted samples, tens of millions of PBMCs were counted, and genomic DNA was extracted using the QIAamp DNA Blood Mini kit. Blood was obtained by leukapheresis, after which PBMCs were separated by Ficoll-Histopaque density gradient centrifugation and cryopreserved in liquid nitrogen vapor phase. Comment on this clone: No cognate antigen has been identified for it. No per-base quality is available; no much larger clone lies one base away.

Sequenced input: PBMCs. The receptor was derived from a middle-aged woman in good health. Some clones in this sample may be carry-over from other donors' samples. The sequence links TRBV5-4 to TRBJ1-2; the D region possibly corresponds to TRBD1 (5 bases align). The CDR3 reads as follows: CASTRDSYGYTF. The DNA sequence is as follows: TGTGCCAGCACCCGGGACTCCTATGGCTACACCTTC.